The rows below give T cell receptor beta chains drawn from one sample of a study of metastatic and nonmetastatic thyroid tumors. Using MiXCR, TCRdb re-called clones from the PCR reads. The sample has about 30,000 clones, approximately 22% seen once. Sequenced: blood. The receptor source for this set is a female donor with papillary thyroid cancer or a benign thyroid nodule (not recorded which). Some clones in this sample may be carry-over from other donors' samples. Both conserved end residues are part of each CDR3. A D gene is named only where the DNA matches it firmly. The listing skips clone size in some rows; elsewhere it reads once, few, many or a size class.

size | J | D | V | DNA | CDR3
NA | TRBJ2-1 | TRBD2 | TRBV5-1 | TGCGCCAGCAGCTTGGGGACTAGCGGTCACCCCCGGAAGCAGTTCTTC | CASSLGTSGHPRKQFF
NA | TRBJ1-2 | TRBD1 | TRBV5-1 | TGCGCCAGCAGTTCCGGACAGGAGATAGGCTACACCTTC | CASSSGQEIGYTF
NA | TRBJ1-2 | NA | TRBV7-8 | TGTGCCAGCAGCCCCCTCGGCGGGGTAATTGGACTCCATGGCTACACCTTC | CASSPLGGVIGLHGYTF
NA | TRBJ2-1 | TRBD2 | TRBV6-1 | TGTGCCAGCATCCGAGAAGCGGGGGGTTATGAGCAGTTCTTC | CASIREAGGYEQFF
NA | TRBJ2-1 | TRBD1 | TRBV20-1 | TGCAGTGCTAGGGTACAGGGGGGCCGATACAATGAGCAGTTCTTC | CSARVQGGRYNEQFF
NA | TRBJ2-1 | TRBD2 | TRBV28 | TGTGCCAGCAGCTTTACTAGCGGGGGGCAAGGGTATGAGCAGTTCTTC | CASSFTSGGQGYEQFF
NA | TRBJ2-3 | NA | TRBV27 | TGTGCCAGCATTTTTGTAGAATCGGGGAGCACAGATACGCAGTATTTT | CASIFVESGSTDTQYF
few | TRBJ1-1 | NA | TRBV10-3 | TGTGCAATGGGACGGGCGAAAACTGAAGCTTTCTTT | CAMGRAKTEAFF
few | TRBJ2-3 | NA | TRBV27 | TGTGCCAGCAAGCCAGAGGCCACAGATACGCAGTATTTT | CASKPEATDTQYF
few | TRBJ1-2 | TRBD1 | TRBV6-1 | TGTGCCAGCAGTGAAGTGACAGGGGGATACGGCTACACCTTC | CASSEVTGGYGYTF
medium-sized | TRBJ2-7 | NA | TRBV6-5 | TGTGCCAGCAGTTACTCACGCTCCTACGAGCAGTACTTC | CASSYSRSYEQYF
NA | TRBJ2-3 | NA | TRBV5-1 | TGCGCCAGCAGCTCCGGACGGATCACAGATACGCAGTATTTT | CASSSGRITDTQYF